This T cell receptor (beta chain) derives from a study of CD8+CD57+ T cells in acquired aplastic anemia. Whole-study context: Sorted CD4+ and CD8+ cells yielded around 3 ug of DNA on average.

This clonotype was picked up many times. Antigen: not known. TCR beta VDJ and CDR3 profiles were obtained from a genomic DNA template. MiXCR was run by TCRdb on the reads, yielding one entry per CDR3 protein. The table includes 250,000 to 300,000 distinct CDR3 sequences, 50% to 70% detected once. Study-wide findings and caveats: Patients and controls were found to share roughly 31 CD8+ CDR3 sequences.

Trimming removed 2 bases at V and 10 bases at J, with 23 bases between. The CDR3 extends over 16 amino acids. Looked up from germline, CDR1 is PRHDT and CDR2 is FYEKMQ (reference sequence). This TCR came from a human donor with severe aplastic anemia or a healthy control (not recorded which). Material: sorted CD4+, CD8+, or CD8+CD57+ T cells (not recorded which) from PBMCs. The rearrangement joins TRBV13 to TRBJ1-2, with D unclear. Here the CDR3 reads CASSLSREALVKVYTF. DNA for the CDR3: TGTGCCAGCAGCTTATCACGTGAGGCACTGGTGAAGGTCTACACCTTC. The whole variable domain, remainder taken from reference TRBV13 and TRBJ1-2, is AAGVIQSPRHLIKEKRETATLKCYPIPRHDTVYWYQQGPGQDPQFLISFYEKMQSDKGSIPDRFSAQQFSDYHSELNMSSLELGDSALYFCASSLSREALVKVYTFGSGTRLTVV.